The sample holds a few counts of the clone carrying this T cell receptor (beta chain). TCRdb recomputed calls from the 5' RACE reads with MiXCR, one row per CDR3 protein. Of roughly 150,000 distinct CDR3 sequences listed, under 7.5% are singletons. This sample is drawn from a study of T cells after yellow fever vaccination. V gave up 0 bases and J gave up 1 base; unmatched junction bases: 8. This CDR3 contains 17 residues. Looked up from germline, CDR1 is SGHNT and CDR2 is YYREEE (reference sequence). V and J are TRBV5-4 and TRBJ2-5; 8 positions agree with TRBD2. This TCR derives from a man aged 18-30 years who received the YFV17D yellow fever vaccine. The sample in question was CD4+ T cells sorted from PBMCs, obtained 5 to 6 days after the first yellow fever vaccination. CDR3 in amino acids: CASSLAGGRGGQETQYF. CDR3 bases: TGTGCCAGCAGCTTGGCGGGGGGTCGGGGGGGCCAAGAGACCCAGTACTTC. Full variable domain (outside the CDR3, taken from reference TRBV5-4 and TRBJ2-5): ETGVTQSPTHLIKTRGQQVTLRCSSQSGHNTVSWYQQALGQGPQFIFQYYREEENGRGNFPPRFSGLQFPNYSSELNVNALELDDSALYLCASSLAGGRGGQETQYFGPGTRLLVL.